These 13 T cell receptor beta chains were all obtained from the same sample, sequenced in a study of blood T cells in healthy people across ages. The second PCR ran roughly 7 to 12 cycles with a sample-barcoded 5' primer and J-beta primers. Via MiXCR, TCRdb re-called the 5' RACE reads, giving one row per CDR3 protein. The top ten hold about 11% of the sample, which has about 1.6 million distinct CDR3 sequences, approximately 32% seen once. Sequenced material: blood. The receptors originated from a woman younger than 45 in good health.

J is TRBJ2-3 and V is TRBV20-1, with D uncertain. The CDR3 length is 14 residues. Per the germline V gene, CDR1 is DFQATT and CDR2 is SNEGSKA (reference sequence). V lost 0 bases and J 5 bases, leaving 12 bases between the germline ends. The CDR3 nucleotides read TGCAGTGCTAGAGATGCCGTAAAGAGAGATACGCAGTATTTT. It specifies CSARDAVKRDTQYF.

This clonotype occurred a few times. The V gene is TRBV20-1, the J gene TRBJ2-1; D is possibly TRBD2 (6 bases). Between the trimmed V and J ends, which lost 3 bases and 3 bases, there was a span of 15 bases. The CDR3 has 15 residues. The V gene's germline CDR1 is DFQATT and CDR2 SNEGSKA (reference sequence). CDR3 region: CSARASDWDYNEQFF. The CDR3 DNA sequence: TGCAGTGCTAGGGCTAGCGACTGGGACTACAATGAGCAGTTCTTC.

The J gene is TRBJ2-1, the V gene TRBV11-3; no definite D call. CDR1 SGHNT and CDR2 YENEEA come from the germline V gene. There are 17 residues in the CDR3. V was pared by 1 base and J by 9 bases, with 22 bases between. The chain's CDR3 is CASSLGFQELLSGEQFF. For the CDR3, the DNA is TGTGCCAGCAGCTTAGGGTTCCAGGAGCTGCTGAGTGGTGAGCAGTTCTTC.

The chain uses TRBV24-1 and TRBJ2-3; D may be TRBD1 (6 bases). The CDR3 is made up of 15 amino acids. V was trimmed by 4 bases and J by 4 bases, leaving 14 bases between them. Germline V gives CDR1 KGHDR, CDR2 SFDVKD. CDR3 sequence reads: CATSDLGHVADTQYF. Written as DNA, the CDR3 is TGTGCCACCAGTGACCTGGGACATGTGGCAGATACGCAGTATTTT.

The rearrangement uses TRBV6-5 and TRBJ1-2; tentative D call: TRBD1 (5 bases). V was cut by 5 bases and J by 4 bases, with 14 bases left in between. CDR3 size: 14 residues. The germline gives CDR1 MNHEY, CDR2 SVGAGI. This CDR3 is CASSQHRGSYGYTF. The CDR3 DNA is TGTGCCAGCAGTCAGCATCGGGGCAGCTATGGCTACACCTTC.

A remark on this clonotype: It may be a read error: a sequence one base away is much more abundant. J is TRBJ2-7 and V is TRBV3-1; D remains unclear. Trimming took off 7 bases at V and 0 bases at J, with 4 bases between the two ends. The CDR3 loop spans 11 amino acids. Germline V CDR1 and CDR2: LGHDT, YNNKEL (reference sequence). The DNA of the CDR3 is TGTGCCAGCATGAACTCCTACGAGCAGTACTTC. Translating it yields CASMNSYEQYF.

The sample holds a few counts of this clonotype. The J gene is TRBJ2-7, the V gene TRBV7-2, with 10 bases that match TRBD2. There are 16 residues in the CDR3. The V segment lost 5 bases and the J segment 6 bases; nucleotides outside the gene matches: 13. CDR1 SGHTA and CDR2 FQGNSA come from the germline V gene. CDR3 in amino acids: CASSPYPLAGVSEQYF. CDR3 nucleotide sequence: TGTGCCAGCAGCCCTTACCCCCTAGCGGGAGTAAGCGAGCAGTACTTC.

This clonotype showed up just a few times. This chain links TRBV4-2 with TRBJ2-4; D is unclear. The DNA matches TRBJ2-7 better at its end, which makes the J call doubtful. The CDR3 covers 14 residues. CDR1 is LGHNA and CDR2 is YNFKEQ in the germline V gene. As DNA, the CDR3 is TGTGCCAGCAGCTCCGACCTGTTTAACTACGAGCAGTACTTC. Amino acid sequence: CASSSDLFNYEQYF.

This clonotype has a count of ten or more. V usage is TRBV6-2 or TRBV6-3 and J usage is TRBJ2-2, with 15 bases fitting TRBD2. Germline CDR1 reads MNHEY; CDR2 reads SVGEGT. The V and J ends lost 4 bases and 4 bases, in that order; junction bases with no gene match: 10. The CDR3 is 19 amino acids. The CDR3 nucleotides are TGTGCCAGCAGTTTTGGACTAGCGGGAGGGCCCGTGGGCACCGGGGAGCTGTTTTTT. This gives the protein CASSFGLAGGPVGTGELFF.

This rearrangement joins TRBV29-1 to TRBJ2-7; D possibly corresponds to TRBD1 (6 bases). Germline loops: CDR1 SQVTM, CDR2 ANQGSEA. V lost 5 bases to trimming and J lost 6 bases, with 20 bases between them. The CDR3 sequence is 14 residues long. CDR3 nucleotides: TGCAGCGTTCGAGGACAGTTCCACGTAGGCGAGCAGTACTTC. Translation: CSVRGQFHVGEQYF.

This chain links TRBV6-5 with TRBJ2-2; TRBD2 is a possible D gene (6 bases). Trimming shortened V by 6 bases and J by 4 bases, and 12 bases separated the two germline ends. The CDR3 covers 14 residues. CDR1 is MNHEY, CDR2 SVGAGI, per germline. CDR3 sequence reads: CASRRDGSTGELFF. In nucleotides, the CDR3 is TGTGCCAGCAGACGAGACGGGAGCACCGGGGAGCTGTTTTTT.

This clonotype was counted a few times. The chain employs TRBV20-1 and TRBJ2-7; 7 bases are a match to TRBD2. Trimming cost V 0 bases and J 3 bases; bases outside gene matches: 8. This CDR3 contains 15 residues. In germline, CDR1 is DFQATT, CDR2 SNEGSKA (reference sequence). This CDR3 reads CSARDLEGLNYEQYF. The CDR3 DNA is TGCAGTGCTAGAGATCTCGAGGGACTAAACTACGAGCAGTACTTC.

The chain carries TRBV11-2 and TRBJ2-3; D perhaps matches TRBD2 (5 bases). CDR3 size: 16 residues. Germline CDR1 is SGHAT and CDR2 is FQNNGV. V lost 5 bases, J lost 0 bases, and 15 bases lay in between. The CDR3 DNA follows: TGTGCCAGCAGCCCCCGATTAGGCGGGAGCACAGATACGCAGTATTTT. It yields the protein CASSPRLGGSTDTQYF.